The entry that follows covers one T cell receptor beta chain sequence. Its antigen is undetermined. The data originate from a study of vaccination and CD4 T cells after COVID-19. In the study overall: In culture, cells were exposed to overlapping spike peptides from SARS-CoV-2, HCoV-NL63, HCoV-OC43 and HCoV-229E.

V lost 10 bases and J 0 bases, leaving 12 bases between the germline ends. The CDR3 runs to 13 residues. CDR1 is ENHRY, CDR2 SYGVKD, per germline. Time point meaning: late sampling 161 to 241 days after vaccination in three convalescent patients. Treatment noted: approximately 10-day PBMC culture with coronavirus spike peptide pools or control peptides (ViraFEST assay). With the Oncomine TCR Beta short-read assay, DNA from cultured CD4+ T cells was sequenced. A single record per CDR3 protein comes from TCRdb applying MiXCR to the PCR reads. This table holds 15,000 to 20,000 distinct CDR3 sequences, roughly 56% found once.

Here the sequenced sample was CD4+ T cells from blood, cultured in vitro, taken about 7 months after SARS-CoV-2 vaccination. This chain uses TRBV10-3 with TRBJ1-1; D is perhaps TRBD1 (6 bases). The TCR comes from a human donor who had recovered from COVID-19. The CDR3: CASRTDLNTEAFF. As DNA, the CDR3 is TGTGCCAGCCGGACAGACCTGAACACTGAAGCTTTCTTT.